This entry lists 24 T cell receptor beta chains sequenced from one sample in a study of blood T cell repertoires in COVID-19. Only in-frame clones appear in the TCRdb table, and some are missing; sequencing was by immunoSEQ multiplex PCR. The sample includes about 210,000 clones, approximately 89% of them seen just once. Material: peripheral blood. The receptors were gathered from a woman between 40 and 50 years old with acute or convalescent COVID-19.

This chain uses TRBV7-9 with TRBJ2-7, with a possible D match to TRBD2 (6 bases). Germline lookup yields CDR1 SEHNR and CDR2 FQNEAQ (reference sequence). The CDR3 spans 19 residues. With 3 bases removed from V and 0 bases from J, the gap between germline ends came to 24 bases. CDR3 sequence: CASSFGGGARNPSSYEQYV. The CDR3 nucleotides read TGTGCCAGCAGCTTTGGAGGCGGGGCCAGAAATCCCAGCTCCTACGAGCAGTACGTC.

This clone was observed many times. J is TRBJ2-1 and V is TRBV11-2; D gene unclear. The V gene lost 5 bases and the J gene lost 1 base, with 21 bases spanning the gap. The CDR3 totals 18 residues. In germline, CDR1 is SGHAT, CDR2 FQNNGV. The CDR3 DNA reads TGTGCCAGCAGCAGACTCCGTGACGAGCCGGCATCCTACAATGAGCAGTTCTTC. This codes for CASSRLRDEPASYNEQFF.

This sequence joins TRBV6-5 and TRBJ2-6; 7 nucleotides line up with TRBD1. The germline CDR1 and CDR2 sequences are MNHEY and SVGAGI. Unmatched junction bases numbered 0, after V lost 5 bases and J lost 2 bases. This CDR3 spans 14 amino acids. CDR3 DNA: TGTGCCAGCAGTCAGGGGGCTGGGGCCAACGTCCTGACTTTC. Encoded protein: CASSQGAGANVLTF.

The rearrangement joins TRBV5-6 to TRBJ2-5; TRBD1 matches at 12 bases. This CDR3 comprises 16 residues. V was clipped by 0 bases and J by 4 bases; unmatched bases: 4. Germline-derived CDR1 and CDR2 are SGHDT and YYEEEE. The CDR3 DNA reads TGTGCCAGCAGCTTGGGGGACAGGGGGCGGTTAGAGACCCAGTACTTC. It encodes CASSLGDRGRLETQYF.

The J gene is TRBJ2-2, the V gene TRBV5-1; weak D call: TRBD1 (6 bases). CDR3 size: 15 residues. V shed 1 base and J shed 5 bases, with 12 bases lying between them. Germline-derived CDR1 and CDR2 are SGHRS and YFSETQ. CDR3 bases: TGCGCCAGCAGCTTGCAGGGGCGAGGAACCGGGGAGCTGTTTTTT. It specifies CASSLQGRGTGELFF. Based on the CDR3 plus reference TRBV5-1 and TRBJ2-2, the full variable domain is KAGVTQTPRYLIKTRGQQVTLSCSPISGHRSVSWYQQTPGQGLQFLFEYFSETQRNKGNFPGRFSGRQFSNSRSEMNVSTLELGDSALYLCASSLQGRGTGELFFGEGSRLTVL.

The chain is built from TRBV9 and TRBJ1-2; 8 bases agree with TRBD1. The germline gives CDR1 SGDLS, CDR2 YYNGEE. The CDR3 totals 13 residues. The junction had 3 bases not matched to a gene; V was cut back by 2 bases and J by 6 bases. CDR3 region: CASSVRGQNGYTF. The CDR3 DNA sequence: TGTGCCAGCAGCGTCAGGGGGCAAAATGGCTACACCTTC.

The chain couples TRBV5-1 to TRBJ1-2; 9 nucleotides align to TRBD1. In germline, CDR1 is SGHRS, CDR2 YFSETQ. The trim removed 0 bases at V and 0 bases at J, leaving 0 bases unmatched. The length of the CDR3 is 15 residues. The CDR3, as DNA: TGCGCCAGCAGCTTGGGGACAGGGGCTAACTATGGCTACACCTTC. Translated, it gives CASSLGTGANYGYTF.

V is TRBV3-1 (or the pseudogene TRBV3-2) and J is TRBJ1-2; D unclear. Germline assignment: CDR1 LGHDT and CDR2 YNNKEL (reference sequence). V was clipped by 4 bases and J by 3 bases, with 27 bases between them. The CDR3 totals 19 residues. CDR3 sequence: CASSPKQHSEPLLHYGYTF. The DNA of the CDR3 is TGTGCCAGCAGCCCGAAACAGCATTCAGAGCCCCTGCTGCACTATGGCTACACCTTC.

This clone was recorded a few times. The rearrangement uses TRBV14 and TRBJ2-7, with a weak D call TRBD1 (5 bases). Between the trimmed V and J ends, which lost 4 bases and 3 bases, there was a span of 13 bases. CDR1 is SGHDN and CDR2 is FVKESK in the germline V gene. CDR3 length: 14 residues. CDR3 sequence: CASSPPGQGYEQYV. CDR3 nucleotide sequence: TGTGCCAGCAGCCCCCCCGGGCAGGGCTACGAGCAGTACGTC.

The chain combines TRBV6-6 with TRBJ1-4; 7 positions match TRBD1. V was pared by 5 bases and J by 7 bases, with 7 bases of the junction left unmatched. This CDR3 is 14 amino acids long. Germline loops: CDR1 MNHNY, CDR2 SVGAGI (reference sequence). CDR3 amino acids: CASSITGTVEKLFF. The CDR3 bases are TGTGCCAGCAGTATCACCGGGACAGTTGAAAAACTGTTTTTT.

The chain uses TRBV19 and TRBJ1-2; 8 positions agree with TRBD1. The germline V gene has CDR1 LNHDA and CDR2 SQIVND (reference sequence). The junction had 10 bases not matched to a gene; V was cut back by 5 bases and J by 5 bases. This CDR3 is built from 15 residues. The CDR3: CASSPAPDRAYGYTF. CDR3 bases: TGTGCCAGTAGTCCGGCCCCGGACAGGGCGTATGGCTACACCTTC.

This CDR3 reads CASSRIRTGLTEETQYF. Here the CDR3 DNA reads TGTGCCAGCAGCCGAATCAGGACGGGACTCACAGAGGAGACCCAGTACTTC. The rearrangement joins TRBV4-2 to TRBJ2-5; tentative D call: TRBD2 (6 bases). The germline V gene encodes CDR1 LGHNA and CDR2 YNFKEQ. The CDR3 has 17 amino acids. Trimming left V 4 bases short and J 5 bases short, with 23 bases between.

The chain combines TRBV21-1 with TRBJ2-7; TRBD1, the D gene given by the table, was not confirmed from the DNA. TRBV21-1 is noted as a pseudogene. This CDR3 has 24 residues. CDR3: CASSKVLIRTGTYFWVENSYEQYV. For the CDR3, the DNA is TGTGCCAGCAGCAAAGTCCTCATTCGAACAGGGACATATTTTTGGGTTGAGAACTCCTACGAGCAGTACGTC.

The V gene is TRBV3-1 (or the pseudogene TRBV3-2), the J gene TRBJ1-6; no clear D gene. In germline, CDR1 is LGHDT, CDR2 YNNKEL (reference sequence). CDR3 size: 16 residues. The V end lost 1 base, the J end lost 4 bases, and 11 bases lay between the germline ends. CDR3 amino acids: CASSQGDGGYNSPLHF. The CDR3 DNA sequence: TGTGCCAGCAGCCAAGGAGATGGAGGTTATAATTCACCCCTCCACTTT.

The V and J genes are TRBV30 and TRBJ2-3; D ambiguous. V gave up 5 bases and J gave up 1 base, with 4 bases separating them. CDR3 size: 11 residues. The germline V gene has CDR1 GTSNPN and CDR2 SVGIG (reference sequence). The CDR3 loop reads CAWEGTDTQYF. The CDR3 DNA sequence: TGTGCCTGGGAGGGCACAGATACGCAGTATTTT.

The chain has TRBV5-4 and TRBJ1-1; possibly TRBD1 for D (6 bases). V was pared by 1 base and J by 4 bases, with 26 bases between. Looked up from germline, CDR1 is SGHNT and CDR2 is YYREEE (reference sequence). This CDR3 has 19 amino acids. CDR3 residues: CASSLRGGRQGTSGTEAFF. The CDR3 DNA sequence: TGTGCCAGCAGCTTGCGGGGGGGAAGGCAGGGGACCTCGGGCACTGAAGCTTTCTTT.

This chain joins TRBV5-1 and TRBJ1-2, with 7 bases matching TRBD1. The length of the CDR3 is 18 residues. Trimming cost V 0 bases and J 4 bases; bases outside gene matches: 15. Germline lookup yields CDR1 SGHRS and CDR2 YFSETQ. In DNA form, the CDR3 reads TGCGCCAGCAGCTTGGCCCTTCTTGGACAGGAGGGAGTCTATGGCTACACCTTC. Translating gives CASSLALLGQEGVYGYTF.

This clone was seen just once. The gene calls are TRBV10-1 and TRBJ2-1; weak D call: TRBD2 (5 bases). This CDR3 comprises 15 residues. Trimming shortened V by 3 bases and J by 0 bases, and 9 bases separated the two germline ends. Germline loops: CDR1 WNHNN, CDR2 SYGVQD (reference sequence). CDR3: CASSEEGSSYNEQFF. In DNA, the CDR3 is TGCGCCAGCAGTGAAGAGGGCAGCTCCTACAATGAGCAGTTCTTC.

This clone has more than one count but fewer than ten. This chain links TRBV7-9 with TRBJ1-3, with D uncertain. The CDR3 length is 16 residues. Looked up from germline, CDR1 is SEHNR and CDR2 is FQNEAQ (reference sequence). The V gene lost 5 bases and the J gene lost 0 bases, with 14 bases spanning the gap. The CDR3 bases are TGTGCCAGCAGCCGATACAGTGTCTTCTCTGGAAACACCATATATTTT. Protein: CASSRYSVFSGNTIYF.

V and J are TRBV7-8 and TRBJ1-3, with D possibly matching TRBD1 (6 bases). CDR1 and CDR2 (germline): SGHVS, FQNEAQ. Trimming took off 1 base at V and 2 bases at J, with 12 bases between the two ends. CDR3 length: 16 amino acids. As DNA, the CDR3 is TGTGCCAGCAGCTTAGATCTGGCAGGGGCTGGAAACACCATATATTTT. Translating gives CASSLDLAGAGNTIYF.

In DNA form, the CDR3 reads TGTGCCAGCAGCTTAGATCGAGGTAGCGGGTCCTACAATGAGCAGTTCTTC. Its translation: CASSLDRGSGSYNEQFF. V gene TRBV11-2 combines with J gene TRBJ2-1, with 7 bases matching TRBD2. Germline assignment: CDR1 SGHAT and CDR2 FQNNGV. The CDR3 length is 17 residues. V was pared by 0 bases and J by 1 base, with 6 bases of the junction left unmatched.

V gene TRBV6-5 combines with J gene TRBJ2-5; D possibly corresponds to TRBD1 (7 bases). V shed 6 bases and J shed 4 bases, with 18 bases lying between them. The CDR3 sequence is 15 residues long. Germline V gene data show CDR1 as MNHEY and CDR2 as SVGAGI. In nucleotides, the CDR3 is TGTGCCAGCAGACCAGTGGGCGGGACAGTAGAGACCCAGTACTTC. Its translation is CASRPVGGTVETQYF.

The gene calls are TRBV6-4 and TRBJ2-3; 8 bases align to TRBD1. Germline V CDR1 and CDR2: MRHNA, SNTAGT. CDR3 length equals 14 residues. V gave up 8 bases and J gave up 6 bases; unmatched junction bases: 10. The CDR3 DNA follows: TGTGCCAGCTCCGACAGGGGACCTTCGGATACGCAGTATTTT. Translated: CASSDRGPSDTQYF.

The chain links TRBV6-5 to TRBJ2-7; 10 bases match TRBD1. This CDR3 comprises 14 residues. Germline CDR1 MNHEY, CDR2 SVGAGI. Trimming at V came to 5 bases and at J to 9 bases, leaving 10 bases not matched to a gene. The CDR3 sequence is CASSQRDRGGPQYV. The CDR3 DNA is TGTGCCAGCAGTCAAAGGGACAGGGGTGGACCGCAGTACGTC.